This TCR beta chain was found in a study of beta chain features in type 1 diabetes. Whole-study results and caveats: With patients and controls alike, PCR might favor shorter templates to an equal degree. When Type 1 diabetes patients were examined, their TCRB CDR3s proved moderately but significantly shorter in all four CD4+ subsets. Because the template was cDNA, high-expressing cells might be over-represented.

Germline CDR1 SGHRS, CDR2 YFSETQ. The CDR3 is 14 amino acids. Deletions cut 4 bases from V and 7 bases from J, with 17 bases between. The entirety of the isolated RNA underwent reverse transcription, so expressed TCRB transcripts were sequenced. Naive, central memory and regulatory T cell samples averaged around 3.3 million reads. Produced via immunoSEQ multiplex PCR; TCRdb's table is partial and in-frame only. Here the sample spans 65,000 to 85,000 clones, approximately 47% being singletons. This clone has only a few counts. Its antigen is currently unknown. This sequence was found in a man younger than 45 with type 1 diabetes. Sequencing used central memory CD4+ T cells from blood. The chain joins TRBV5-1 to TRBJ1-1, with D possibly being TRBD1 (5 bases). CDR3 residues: CASSRARDSFEAFF. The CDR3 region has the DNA TGCGCCAGCAGCCGCGCACGCGACAGCTTTGAAGCTTTCTTT.